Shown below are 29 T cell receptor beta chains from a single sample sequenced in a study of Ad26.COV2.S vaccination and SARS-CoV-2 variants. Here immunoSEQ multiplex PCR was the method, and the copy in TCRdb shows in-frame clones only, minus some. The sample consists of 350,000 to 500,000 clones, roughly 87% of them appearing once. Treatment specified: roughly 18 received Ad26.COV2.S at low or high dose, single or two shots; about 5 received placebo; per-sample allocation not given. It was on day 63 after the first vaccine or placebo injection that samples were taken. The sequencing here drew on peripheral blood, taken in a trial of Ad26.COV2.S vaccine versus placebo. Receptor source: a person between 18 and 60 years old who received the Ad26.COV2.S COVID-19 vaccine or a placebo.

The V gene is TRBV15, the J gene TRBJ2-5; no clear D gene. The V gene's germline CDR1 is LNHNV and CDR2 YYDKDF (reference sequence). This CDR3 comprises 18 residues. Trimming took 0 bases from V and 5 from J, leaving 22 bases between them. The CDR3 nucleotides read TGTGCCACCAGCAGAGATCTATCGGCTGATGTGGAGAAGGAGACCCAGTACTTC. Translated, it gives CATSRDLSADVEKETQYF.

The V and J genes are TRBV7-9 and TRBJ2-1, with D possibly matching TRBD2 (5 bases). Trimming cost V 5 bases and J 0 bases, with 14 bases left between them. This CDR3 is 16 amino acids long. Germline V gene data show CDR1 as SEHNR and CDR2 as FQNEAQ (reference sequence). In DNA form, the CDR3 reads TGTGCCAGCAGCCCCCTTGCTGGGAGCTCCTACAATGAGCAGTTCTTC. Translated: CASSPLAGSSYNEQFF.

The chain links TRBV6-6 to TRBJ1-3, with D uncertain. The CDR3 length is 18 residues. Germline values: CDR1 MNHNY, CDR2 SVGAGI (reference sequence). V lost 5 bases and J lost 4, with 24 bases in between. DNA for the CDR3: TGTGCCAGCAGTCAGCTTAACCCCTTGACTCAGTCGGGAAACACCATATATTTT. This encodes CASSQLNPLTQSGNTIYF.

This CDR3 reads CASSLTLGSVNTEAFF. In DNA, the CDR3 is TGTGCCAGTAGCCTCACCCTGGGGTCCGTGAACACTGAAGCTTTCTTT. This chain joins TRBV19 and TRBJ1-1; D is undetermined. Germline CDR1 is LNHDA and CDR2 is SQIVND (reference sequence). The CDR3 runs 16 residues. V lost 6 bases and J lost 0, with 17 bases in between.

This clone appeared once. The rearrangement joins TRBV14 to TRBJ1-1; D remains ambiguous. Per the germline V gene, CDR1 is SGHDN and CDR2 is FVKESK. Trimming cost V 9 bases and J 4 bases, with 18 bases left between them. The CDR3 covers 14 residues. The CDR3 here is CASKKDGESTEAFF. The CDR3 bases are TGTGCCAGTAAGAAGGACGGGGAGAGCACTGAAGCTTTCTTT. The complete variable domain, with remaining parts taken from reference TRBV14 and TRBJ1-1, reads EAGVTQFPSHSVIEKGQTVTLRCDPISGHDNLYWYRRVMGKEIKFLLHFVKESKQDESGMPNNRFLAERTGGTYSTLKVQPAELEDSGVYFCASKKDGESTEAFFGQGTRLTVV.

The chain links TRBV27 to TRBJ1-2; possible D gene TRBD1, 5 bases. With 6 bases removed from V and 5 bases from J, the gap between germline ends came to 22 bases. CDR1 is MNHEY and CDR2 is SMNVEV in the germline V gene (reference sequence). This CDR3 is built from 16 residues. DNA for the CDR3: TGTGCCAGCAGGTGGGGGGGGTACGTCGGAAAGTATGGCTACACCTTC. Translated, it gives CASRWGGYVGKYGYTF.

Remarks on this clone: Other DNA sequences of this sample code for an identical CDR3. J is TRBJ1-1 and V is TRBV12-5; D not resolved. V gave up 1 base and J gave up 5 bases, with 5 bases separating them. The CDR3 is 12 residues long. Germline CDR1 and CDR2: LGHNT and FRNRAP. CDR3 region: CASGLGNTEAFF. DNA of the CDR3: TGTGCTAGTGGTTTGGGAAATACTGAAGCTTTCTTT.

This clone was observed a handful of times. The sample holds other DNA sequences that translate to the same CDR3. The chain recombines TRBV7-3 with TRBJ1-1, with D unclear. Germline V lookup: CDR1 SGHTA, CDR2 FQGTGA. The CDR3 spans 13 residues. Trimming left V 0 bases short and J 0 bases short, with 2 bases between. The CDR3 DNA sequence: TGTGCCAGCAGCTTAACTATGAACACTGAAGCTTTCTTT. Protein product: CASSLTMNTEAFF.

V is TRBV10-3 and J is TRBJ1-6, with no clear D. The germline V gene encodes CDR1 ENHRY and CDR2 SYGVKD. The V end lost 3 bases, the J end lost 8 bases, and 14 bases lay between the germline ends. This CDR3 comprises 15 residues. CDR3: CAISDSTSGDSPLHF. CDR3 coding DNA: TGTGCCATCAGTGACTCGACTAGTGGTGATTCACCCCTCCACTTT.

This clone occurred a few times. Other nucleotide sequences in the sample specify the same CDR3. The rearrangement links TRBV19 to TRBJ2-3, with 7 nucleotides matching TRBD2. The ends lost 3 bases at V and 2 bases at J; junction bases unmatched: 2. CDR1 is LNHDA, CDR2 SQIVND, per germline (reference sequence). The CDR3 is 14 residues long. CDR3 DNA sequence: TGTGCCAGTAGTATTGGGACTAACACAGATACGCAGTATTTT. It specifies CASSIGTNTDTQYF.

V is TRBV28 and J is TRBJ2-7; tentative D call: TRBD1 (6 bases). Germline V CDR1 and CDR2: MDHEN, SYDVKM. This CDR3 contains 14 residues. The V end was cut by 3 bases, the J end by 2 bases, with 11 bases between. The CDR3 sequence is CASSFRTDPYEQYF. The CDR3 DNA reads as TGTGCCAGCAGTTTCAGGACAGACCCCTACGAGCAGTACTTC.

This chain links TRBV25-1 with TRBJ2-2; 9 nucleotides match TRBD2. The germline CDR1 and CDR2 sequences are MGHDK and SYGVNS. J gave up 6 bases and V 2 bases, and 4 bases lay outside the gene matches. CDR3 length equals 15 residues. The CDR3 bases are TGTGCCAGCAGTGAACGTGGACTAGCGTCCGGGGAGCTGTTTTTT. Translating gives CASSERGLASGELFF.

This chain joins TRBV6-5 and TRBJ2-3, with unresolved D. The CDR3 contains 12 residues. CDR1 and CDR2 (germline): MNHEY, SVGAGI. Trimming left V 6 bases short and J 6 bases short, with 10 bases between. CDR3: CASRGKRDTQYF. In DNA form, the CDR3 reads TGTGCCAGCAGGGGGAAGAGGGATACGCAGTATTTT.

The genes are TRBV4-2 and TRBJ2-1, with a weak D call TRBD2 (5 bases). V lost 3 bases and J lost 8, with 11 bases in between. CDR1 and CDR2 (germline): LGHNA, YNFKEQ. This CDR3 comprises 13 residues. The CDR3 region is CASSHAGRDEQFF. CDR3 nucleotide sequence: TGTGCCAGCAGCCACGCTGGGCGGGATGAGCAGTTCTTC.

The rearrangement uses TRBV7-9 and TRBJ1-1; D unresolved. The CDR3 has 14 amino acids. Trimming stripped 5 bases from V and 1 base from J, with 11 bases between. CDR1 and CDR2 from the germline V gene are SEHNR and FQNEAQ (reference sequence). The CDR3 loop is CASSRKTRNTEAFF. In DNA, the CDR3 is TGTGCCAGCAGCCGAAAAACGAGGAACACTGAAGCTTTCTTT.

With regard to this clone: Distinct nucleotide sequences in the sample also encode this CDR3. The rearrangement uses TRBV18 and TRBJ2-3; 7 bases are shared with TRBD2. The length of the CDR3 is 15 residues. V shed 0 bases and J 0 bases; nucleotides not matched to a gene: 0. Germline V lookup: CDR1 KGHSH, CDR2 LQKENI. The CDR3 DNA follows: TGTGCCAGCTCACCACCTAGCGGGAGCACAGATACGCAGTATTTT. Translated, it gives CASSPPSGSTDTQYF.

CDR3 coding DNA: TGTGCCAGTAGTATCGGGTTGTGGGAGGAGTTCACAGATACGCAGTATTTT. It translates to CASSIGLWEEFTDTQYF. The V call is TRBV19, the J call TRBJ2-3; possible D gene TRBD2, 6 bases. CDR1 is LNHDA and CDR2 is SQIVND in the germline V gene (reference sequence). The CDR3 covers 17 residues. V shed 3 bases and J shed 2 bases, with 18 bases lying between them.

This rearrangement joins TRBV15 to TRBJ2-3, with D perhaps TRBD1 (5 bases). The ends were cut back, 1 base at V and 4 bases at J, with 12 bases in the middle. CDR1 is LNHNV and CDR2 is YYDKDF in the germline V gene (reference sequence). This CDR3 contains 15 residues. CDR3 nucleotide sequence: TGTGCCACCAGCAGAGCCCCCCAGGGTCCAGATACGCAGTATTTT. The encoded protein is CATSRAPQGPDTQYF.

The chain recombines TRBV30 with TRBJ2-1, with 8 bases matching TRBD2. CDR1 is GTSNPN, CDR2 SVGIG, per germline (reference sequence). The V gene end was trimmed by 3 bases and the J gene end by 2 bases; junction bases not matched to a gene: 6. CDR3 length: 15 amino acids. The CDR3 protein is CAWRGSGAAYNEQFF. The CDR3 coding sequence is TGTGCCTGGAGAGGTAGCGGGGCCGCCTACAATGAGCAGTTCTTC. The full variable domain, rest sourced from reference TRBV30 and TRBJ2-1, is SQTIHQWPATLVQPVGSPLSLECTVEGTSNPNLYWYRQAAGRGLQLLFYSVGIGQISSEVPQNLSASRPQDRQFILSSKKLLLSDSGFYLCAWRGSGAAYNEQFFGPGTRLTVL.

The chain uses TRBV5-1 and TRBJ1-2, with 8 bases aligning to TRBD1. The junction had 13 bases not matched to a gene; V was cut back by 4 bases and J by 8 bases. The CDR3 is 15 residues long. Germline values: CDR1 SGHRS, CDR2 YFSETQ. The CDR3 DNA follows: TGCGCCAGCAGCCGTAGTCCGGGACAGGAGTACGGCTACACCTTC. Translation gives CASSRSPGQEYGYTF.

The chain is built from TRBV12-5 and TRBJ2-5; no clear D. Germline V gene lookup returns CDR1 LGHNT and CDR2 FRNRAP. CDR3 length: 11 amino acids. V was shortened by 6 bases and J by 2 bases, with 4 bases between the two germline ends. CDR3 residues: CASGVQETQYF. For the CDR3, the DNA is TGTGCTAGTGGAGTACAAGAGACCCAGTACTTC.

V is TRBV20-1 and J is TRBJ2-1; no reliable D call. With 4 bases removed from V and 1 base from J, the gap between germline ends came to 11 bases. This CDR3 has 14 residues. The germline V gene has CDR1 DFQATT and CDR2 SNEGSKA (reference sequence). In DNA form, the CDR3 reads TGCAGTGCTACTGAAATTGGGTCCTACAATGAGCAGTTCTTC. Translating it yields CSATEIGSYNEQFF.

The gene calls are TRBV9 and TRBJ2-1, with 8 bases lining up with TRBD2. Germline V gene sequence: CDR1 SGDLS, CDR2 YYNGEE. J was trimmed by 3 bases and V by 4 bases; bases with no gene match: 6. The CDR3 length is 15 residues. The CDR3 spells CASSPSGSDYNEQFF. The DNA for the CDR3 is TGTGCCAGCAGCCCCAGCGGGAGTGACTACAATGAGCAGTTCTTC.

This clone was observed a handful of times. CDR3 nucleotide sequence: TGCAGTGCTAGAGGCGGAAATTTACAGTTCTTC. Its translation is CSARGGNLQFF. The chain combines TRBV20-1 with TRBJ2-1; the D is unclear. From germline, CDR1 is DFQATT and CDR2 SNEGSKA (reference sequence). With 1 base removed from V and 13 bases from J, the gap between germline ends came to 11 bases. The CDR3 has 11 amino acids.

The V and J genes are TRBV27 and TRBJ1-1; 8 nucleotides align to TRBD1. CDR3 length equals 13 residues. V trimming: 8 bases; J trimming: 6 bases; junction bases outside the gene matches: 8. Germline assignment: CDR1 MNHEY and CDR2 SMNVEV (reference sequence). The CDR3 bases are TGTGCCAGCCTGACAGGGGTAGGGGCTGAAGCTTTCTTT. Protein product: CASLTGVGAEAFF.

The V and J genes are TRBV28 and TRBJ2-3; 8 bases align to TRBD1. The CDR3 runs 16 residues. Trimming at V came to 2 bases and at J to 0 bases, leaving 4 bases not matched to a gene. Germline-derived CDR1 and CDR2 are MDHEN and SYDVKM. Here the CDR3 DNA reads TGTGCCAGCAGTTTACGACAGGGGCTTAGCACAGATACGCAGTATTTT. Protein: CASSLRQGLSTDTQYF.

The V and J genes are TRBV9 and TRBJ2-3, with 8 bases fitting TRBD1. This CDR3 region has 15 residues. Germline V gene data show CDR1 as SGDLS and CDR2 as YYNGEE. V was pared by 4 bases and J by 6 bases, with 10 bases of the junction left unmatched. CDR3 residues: CASSPGQGIYDTQYF. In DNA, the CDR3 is TGTGCCAGCAGCCCTGGACAGGGAATATACGATACGCAGTATTTT.

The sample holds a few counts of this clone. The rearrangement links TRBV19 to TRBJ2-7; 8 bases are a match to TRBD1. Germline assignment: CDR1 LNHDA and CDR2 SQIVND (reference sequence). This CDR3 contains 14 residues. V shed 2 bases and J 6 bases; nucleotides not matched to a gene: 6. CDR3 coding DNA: TGTGCCAGTAGTATACCGGGACAGGTAGGCGAGCAGTACTTC. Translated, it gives CASSIPGQVGEQYF.

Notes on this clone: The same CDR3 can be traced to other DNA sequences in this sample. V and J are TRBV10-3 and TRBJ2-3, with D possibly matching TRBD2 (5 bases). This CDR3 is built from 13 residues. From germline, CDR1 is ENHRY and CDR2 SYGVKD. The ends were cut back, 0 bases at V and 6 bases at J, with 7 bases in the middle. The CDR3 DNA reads TGTGCCATCAGTGAGTCGGAGCGGGATACGCAGTATTTT. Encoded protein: CAISESERDTQYF.